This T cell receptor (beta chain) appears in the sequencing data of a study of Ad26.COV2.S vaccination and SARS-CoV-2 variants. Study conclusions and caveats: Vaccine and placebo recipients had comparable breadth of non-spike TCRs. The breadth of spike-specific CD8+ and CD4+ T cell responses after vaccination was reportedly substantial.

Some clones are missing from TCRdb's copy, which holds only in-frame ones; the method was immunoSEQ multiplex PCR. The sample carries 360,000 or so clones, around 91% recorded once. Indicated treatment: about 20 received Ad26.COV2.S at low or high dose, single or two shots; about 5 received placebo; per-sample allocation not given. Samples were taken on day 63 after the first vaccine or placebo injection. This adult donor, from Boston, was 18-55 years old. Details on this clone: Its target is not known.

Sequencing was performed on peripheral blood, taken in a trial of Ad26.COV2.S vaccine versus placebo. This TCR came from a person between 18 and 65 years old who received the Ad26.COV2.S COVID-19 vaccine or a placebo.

CDR3 amino acids: CASSLGPSTGELFF. CDR3 DNA: TGTGCCAGCAGCTTGGGACCTTCCACCGGGGAGCTGTTTTTT. This chain links TRBV11-2 with TRBJ2-2; D tentatively fits TRBD1 or TRBD2 (5 bases each). V lost 3 bases and J 4 bases, leaving 9 bases between the germline ends. CDR3 length: 14 residues. Per germline, CDR1 SGHAT and CDR2 FQNNGV.